This is a list of T cell receptor beta chains from one sample in a study of identical twins. TCRdb processed the 5' RACE reads anew with MiXCR; each CDR3 protein has one entry. The sample shows some 560,000 distinct CDR3 sequences, over 8.5% of them seen only once. The same data also went into a second study, on yellow fever vaccine responses in identical twins.

The sequencing sample was made of PBMCs. These receptors were obtained from a woman aged 18-30 years in good health. CDR3s leave out the opening cysteine and the closing phenylalanine or tryptophan. The D gene is left open where the match is weak.

v_call	d_call	cdr3_aa
TRBV24-1	NA	ATSVTRDFTDTQY
TRBV4-3	NA	ASSQDWTQGLYNEQF
TRBV6-2/TRBV6-3	TRBD1	ASSVDRSYEQY
TRBV20-1	NA	SASGRNSYEQY
TRBV29-1	TRBD2	SVELSGRDYHYNEQF
TRBV20-1	NA	SARDQSNPY
TRBV20-1	NA	SATRVLGQETQY
TRBV9	TRBD1	ASSVVGGTGFIHEQF
TRBV6-5	NA	ASSYEWDTEAF
TRBV11-1	NA	ASSPRDPWSDTGELF
TRBV12-3/TRBV12-4	TRBD2	ARSLNGGAYSSYNEQF
TRBV7-2	NA	ASSFWVGETQY
TRBV7-2	TRBD1	ASAAGGPRTDTQY
TRBV14	NA	ASSARAEQY
TRBV7-2	TRBD2	ASSFLGLAGGNEQF